The sequence of this T cell receptor (beta chain) was determined in a study of human T cells and chemical hapten exposure. Study in general: The use of 2% DPC on around 2 cm by around 2 cm of upper inner arm skin constituted sensitization.

Each CDR3 protein is one row after TCRdb ran MiXCR on the RACE reads. The table records some 79,000 distinct CDR3 sequences, around 7.8% of them present only once. CDR1 MNHNS and CDR2 SASEGT come from the germline V gene. The V end lost 0 bases, the J end lost 2 bases, and 13 bases lay between the germline ends. This CDR3 has 17 amino acids. Findings of the study overall: The donors suffered from alopecia, so their immune response may not match that of healthy people.

This clonotype has at least ten counts. Its antigen remains unidentified. The time point was: patch test 1, 2 weeks after DPC sensitization. Treatment: therapeutic diphenylcyclopropenone sensitization with weekly scalp DPC. Material: whole blood, obtained in connection with sensitization to the hapten diphenylcyclopropenone (DPC). The genes are TRBV6-1 and TRBJ2-2, with D possibly TRBD2 on 6 matching bases. The clonotype originates from a woman younger than 45 with alopecia areata. Some clones in this sample may be carry-over from other donors' samples. The CDR3 region is CASSEAGSSANTGELFF. In DNA, the CDR3 is TGTGCCAGCAGTGAAGCGGGGTCTAGCGCCAACACCGGGGAGCTGTTTTTT.